A selection of T cell receptor beta chains follows, all from one sample in a study of blood T cell repertoires in COVID-19. Profiling relied on immunoSEQ multiplex PCR, and the TCRdb table lists in-frame clones only, not all of them. The data contain fewer than 400,000 clones, under 90% of them singletons. The specimen sequenced was PBMCs or T cells enriched from blood (not recorded which). The source of these receptors is a man in his sixties who had recovered from COVID-19. CDR3s include the opening cysteine and the closing phenylalanine or tryptophan. The D gene is left open where the match is weak. Clone size, where shown, is once, few, many, or a class for clones that have expanded.

d_call	clone_size	j_call	v_call	cdr3_aa	cdr3_nt
.	.	TRBJ1-1	TRBV5-1	CASSLNFFSRVTF	TGCGCCAGCAGCTTGAACTTCTTCTCCCGGGTGACCTTT
.	.	TRBJ2-2	TRBV25-1	CASSLSGTHTGELFF	TGTGCCAGCAGTCTCTCCGGGACACACACCGGGGAGCTGTTTTTT
.	.	TRBJ1-1	TRBV19	CASSNRVIEAFF	TGTGCCAGTAGCAACAGGGTGATAGAAGCTTTCTTT
TRBD2	.	TRBJ2-3	TRBV27	CASSPKRLAGDTDTQYF	TGTGCCAGCAGTCCGAAACGACTAGCGGGGGATACAGATACGCAGTATTTT
TRBD1	.	TRBJ2-3	TRBV27	CASSLSFLGQRRDTQYF	TGTGCCAGCAGTTTATCATTTTTGGGACAGCGTAGAGATACGCAGTATTTT
.	.	TRBJ1-5	TRBV6-5	CASSYDQYSNQPQHF	TGTGCCAGCAGTTACGATCAGTACAGCAATCAGCCCCAGCATTTT
TRBD1	.	TRBJ2-7	TRBV19	CASSVNRGLNEQYF	TGTGCCAGTAGTGTAAACAGGGGGCTCAACGAGCAGTACTTC
.	.	TRBJ2-6	TRBV6-5	CATSRDPGANVLTF	TGTGCCACATCCAGGGATCCTGGGGCCAACGTCCTGACTTTC
TRBD2	.	TRBJ2-1	TRBV4-1	CASSRTSGAYNEQFF	TGCGCCAGCAGCCGGACTAGCGGGGCTTACAATGAGCAGTTCTTC
TRBD2	.	TRBJ2-7	TRBV19	CASSIDKWTSGGEQYF	TGTGCCAGTAGTATAGATAAGTGGACTAGCGGGGGCGAGCAGTACTTC
.	.	TRBJ2-6	TRBV4-1	CASSQGAHNSGANVLTF	TGCGCCAGCAGCCAAGGGGCACACAACTCTGGGGCCAACGTCCTGACTTTC
TRBD2	.	TRBJ2-1	TRBV27	CASSRGTSGNEQFF	TGTGCCAGCAGTAGGGGGACTAGCGGAAATGAGCAGTTCTTC
TRBD2	.	TRBJ2-1	TRBV4-2	CASSHTPGTSGIAVSYNEQFF	TGTGCCAGCAGCCACACGCCCGGGACTAGCGGGATTGCGGTATCCTACAATGAGCAGTTCTTC
TRBD2	.	TRBJ2-5	TRBV5-1	CASSLALGLEETQYF	TGCGCCAGCAGCTTGGCCCTCGGACTAGAAGAGACCCAGTACTTC
TRBD2	.	TRBJ2-7	TRBV9	CASSVASSGRGEQYF	TGTGCCAGCAGCGTAGCATCTAGCGGTAGAGGTGAGCAGTACTTC
TRBD1	.	TRBJ1-2	TRBV4-1	CASSHPQGGYGYTF	TGCGCCAGCAGCCACCCGCAGGGGGGCTATGGCTACACCTTC
.	once	TRBJ1-5	TRBV5-1	CASSLQGNQPQHF	TGCGCCAGCAGCTTACAGGGTAATCAGCCCCAGCATTTT
TRBD1	.	TRBJ1-5	TRBV29-1	CSVHDDRAPNQPQHF	TGCAGCGTTCATGATGACAGGGCTCCCAATCAGCCCCAGCATTTT
TRBD1	.	TRBJ2-6	TRBV18	CASSPGQGSSGANVLTF	TGTGCCAGCTCACCGGGACAGGGCTCCTCTGGGGCCAACGTCCTGACTTTC
.	.	TRBJ1-6	TRBV27	CASSLPGSPLHF	TGTGCCAGCAGTTTACCAGGTTCACCCCTCCACTTT
.	.	TRBJ2-5	TRBV5-5	CASSLAAGQETQYF	TGTGCCAGCAGCTTGGCCGCAGGCCAAGAGACCCAGTACTTC
TRBD1	.	TRBJ2-2	TRBV28	CASSPGQGARTGELFF	TGTGCCAGCAGCCCTGGACAGGGGGCAAGGACCGGGGAGCTGTTTTTT
TRBD1	.	TRBJ1-2	TRBV28	CASSLSQGGYTF	TGTGCCAGCAGTTTATCACAGGGGGGCTACACCTTC
TRBD1	.	TRBJ1-4	TRBV11-2	CASTRTGFNEKLFF	TGTGCCAGCACCCGGACAGGGTTTAATGAAAAACTGTTTTTT
TRBD2	.	TRBJ2-1	TRBV9	CASSVVGLADHNEQFF	TGTGCCAGCAGCGTAGTAGGTCTAGCGGACCACAATGAGCAGTTCTTC
.	.	TRBJ1-4	TRBV5-1	CASSWGDQLLGYNEKLFF	TGCGCCAGCAGCTGGGGGGACCAACTCCTCGGGTATAATGAAAAACTGTTTTTT
TRBD2	.	TRBJ2-7	TRBV27	CASSLASGSYEQYF	TGTGCCAGCAGTTTAGCTAGCGGGAGCTACGAGCAGTACTTC
TRBD2	once	TRBJ2-7	TRBV9	CASSPSLADLRGQYF	TGTGCCAGCAGCCCCAGCCTAGCGGACCTACGAGGGCAGTACTTC
TRBD1	.	TRBJ2-2	TRBV7-9	CASSLRGTGADTGELFF	TGTGCCAGCAGCTTACGGGGGACAGGGGCTGACACCGGGGAGCTGTTTTTT
.	once	TRBJ1-6	TRBV6-5	CASSYSTGALHF	TGTGCCAGCAGTTACTCGACCGGGGCCCTCCACTTT
.	.	TRBJ1-6	TRBV5-6	CASSLYLGSVGAYNSPLHF	TGTGCCAGCAGCTTGTATCTTGGCTCCGTAGGGGCCTATAATTCACCCCTCCACTTT
TRBD1	once	TRBJ1-3	TRBV5-1	CASSLVPVGQGSGNTIYF	TGCGCCAGCAGCTTGGTCCCGGTCGGACAGGGCTCTGGAAACACCATATATTTT
TRBD1	.	TRBJ2-7	TRBV28	CASRNTGTETYEQYF	TGTGCCAGCAGAAACACCGGGACAGAAACCTACGAGCAGTACTTC
.	.	TRBJ1-1	TRBV5-1	CASSPLVGGSGNTEAFF	TGCGCCAGCAGCCCCCTGGTAGGGGGAAGTGGAAACACTGAAGCTTTCTTT
TRBD1	.	TRBJ1-1	TRBV29-1	CSVEKGTGSTEAFF	TGCAGCGTTGAAAAAGGGACAGGGAGCACTGAAGCTTTCTTT
.	.	TRBJ2-3	TRBV10-1	CASSDRAEGTDTQYF	TGCGCCAGCAGTGACAGGGCCGAGGGCACAGATACGCAGTATTTT
TRBD2	.	TRBJ2-2	TRBV28	CASSLYWGGTGELFF	TGTGCCAGCAGTTTATATTGGGGAGGGACCGGGGAGCTGTTTTTT
.	.	TRBJ1-2	TRBV6-8	CASSYSTLVLKRGYTF	TGTGCCAGCAGTTACTCTACCCTGGTCCTTAAACGGGGCTACACCTTC
.	.	TRBJ1-2	TRBV6-5	CASSRQVPGGYTF	TGTGCCAGCAGTCGACAGGTCCCCGGTGGCTACACCTTC
.	.	TRBJ1-4	TRBV28	CASSLGGDHEKLFF	TGTGCCAGCAGTTTGGGGGGGGATCATGAAAAACTGTTTTTT
.	.	TRBJ1-1	TRBV18	CASSPPGPRLNTEAFF	TGTGCCAGCTCACCACCGGGGCCCCGGCTTAACACTGAAGCTTTCTTT
.	.	TRBJ2-5	TRBV28	CASSLTQGLGAQYF	TGTGCCAGCAGTTTAACACAGGGCCTCGGGGCCCAGTACTTC
TRBD2	.	TRBJ2-5	TRBV28	CASKRGAGARETQYF	TGTGCCAGCAAGAGAGGGGCGGGAGCCCGGGAGACCCAGTACTTC
TRBD1	.	TRBJ1-4	TRBV5-1	CASSSPQGGNEKLFF	TGCGCCAGCAGCTCCCCCCAGGGGGGCAATGAAAAACTGTTTTTT
.	few	TRBJ2-1	TRBV18	CASSPPTSHRNEQFF	TGTGCCAGCTCACCACCGACTAGTCATCGTAATGAGCAGTTCTTC
TRBD2	.	TRBJ2-1	TRBV7-9	CASSTPSGSSYNEQFF	TGTGCCAGCAGCACCCCGAGCGGGAGTTCCTACAATGAGCAGTTCTTC
TRBD2	.	TRBJ2-1	TRBV4-2	CASSQGAGYNEQFF	TGTGCCAGCAGCCAAGGAGCGGGGTACAATGAGCAGTTCTTC
.	.	TRBJ1-2	TRBV7-3	CASSQAAGYGYTF	TGTGCCAGCAGCCAAGCCGCGGGCTATGGCTACACCTTC
TRBD1	.	TRBJ1-2	TRBV28	CASRGGPGQGRSYTF	TGTGCCAGCAGGGGTGGACCGGGACAGGGTAGGAGCTACACCTTC
TRBD2	.	TRBJ2-7	TRBV7-9	CASSNPTGRESSYEQYF	TGTGCCAGCAGCAACCCGACGGGGCGGGAGTCTTCCTACGAGCAGTACTTC
.	.	TRBJ1-3	TRBV11-2	CASSLAGQSGNTIYF	TGTGCCAGCAGCTTAGCGGGACAATCTGGAAACACCATATATTTT